This T cell receptor beta chain was captured in a study of T cell repertoires in cytomegalovirus infection (dated by TCRdb to the late 2010s). Broadly, across the study: Donor HLA type was relevant to the analysis, because carriage of CMV infection together with the matching HLA type was indicated by public TCR beta signatures. The research as a whole found: Carriers of CMV infection plus the relevant HLA type were discriminated by the cumulative frequency of public TCR beta family members in the study cohort and in an independent roughly 400-donor cohort. The ex vivo response was dominated by HLA-C-restricted CMV-specific TCR beta clonotypes, which also provided the single most frequent clonotype in two of eight donors.

Reads for this sample came from an Illumina HiSeq 1500. TCRdb redid the processing of the public reads, applying fastp at Q25 and MiXCR, and retained in-frame beta chains. Entries are consolidated by CDR3 protein sequence, retaining the most common genes and DNA. The sample data list 250,000 to 350,000 distinct CDR3 sequences, and about 25% of these were observed just once. Together, the top ten hold 14% of the sample. This clonotype was seen only a few times. Its antigen is still unknown. Base qualities are missing; no much larger clone stands one base away. Clipping removes 6 bases from V and 4 bases from J, with 2 as the unmatched junction base count. From the cysteine through the phenylalanine, the CDR3 covers 13 amino acids. CDR3 DNA is the only sequence kept; it has 39 bases, read in frame from the first base. Looking up the germline V gene yields CDR1 MNHEY and CDR2 SVGAGI.

This sequence uses TRBV6-5 and TRBJ2-5; TRBD2 lines up with 10 middle nucleotides. Sample: PBMCs. The sequence came from a human donor in good health (CMV status not recorded). Some clones in this sample may be carry-over from other donors' samples. The CDR3 here reads CASRGLARETQYF. The DNA sequence follows: TGTGCCAGCAGGGGACTAGCGAGAGAGACCCAGTACTTC.